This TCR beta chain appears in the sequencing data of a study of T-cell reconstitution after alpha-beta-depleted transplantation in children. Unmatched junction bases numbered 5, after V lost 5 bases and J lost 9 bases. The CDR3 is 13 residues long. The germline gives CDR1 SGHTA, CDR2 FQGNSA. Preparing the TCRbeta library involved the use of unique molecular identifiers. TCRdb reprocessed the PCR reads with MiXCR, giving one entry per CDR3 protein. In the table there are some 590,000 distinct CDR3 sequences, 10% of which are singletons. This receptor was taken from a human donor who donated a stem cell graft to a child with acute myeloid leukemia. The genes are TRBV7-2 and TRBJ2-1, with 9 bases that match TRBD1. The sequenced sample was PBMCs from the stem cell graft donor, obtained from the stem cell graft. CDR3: CASSTGQGIEQFF. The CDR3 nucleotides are TGTGCCAGCAGCACCGGACAGGGGATTGAGCAGTTCTTC.